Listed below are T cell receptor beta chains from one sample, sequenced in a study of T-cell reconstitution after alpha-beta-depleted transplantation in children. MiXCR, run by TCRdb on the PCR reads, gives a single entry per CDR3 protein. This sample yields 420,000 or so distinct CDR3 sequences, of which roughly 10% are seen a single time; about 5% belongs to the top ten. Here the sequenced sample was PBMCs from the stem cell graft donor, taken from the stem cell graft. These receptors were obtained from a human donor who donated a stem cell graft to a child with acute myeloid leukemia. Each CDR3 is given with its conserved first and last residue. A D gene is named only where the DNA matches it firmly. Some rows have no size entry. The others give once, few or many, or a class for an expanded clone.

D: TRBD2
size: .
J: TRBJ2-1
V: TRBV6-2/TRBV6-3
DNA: TGTGCCAGCAGTTACCCTGGAGGACTAGCGGGAGTGGATGAGCAGTTCTTC
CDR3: CASSYPGGLAGVDEQFF

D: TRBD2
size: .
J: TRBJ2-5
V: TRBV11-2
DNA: TGTGCCAGCAGCTTAGGGAGTCGGGCTAGCGGGGGGGCCCAAGAGACCCAGTACTTC
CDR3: CASSLGSRASGGAQETQYF

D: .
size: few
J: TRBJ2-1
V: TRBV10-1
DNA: TGCGCCAGCAGTGAGTCCGGCCTAGGTGAGCAGTTCTTC
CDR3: CASSESGLGEQFF

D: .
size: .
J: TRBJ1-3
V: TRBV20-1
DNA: TGCAGTGCTACAATAACAGGGTCTGGAAACACCATATATTTT
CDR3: CSATITGSGNTIYF

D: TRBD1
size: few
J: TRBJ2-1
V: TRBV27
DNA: TGTGCCAGCCGGGACAGGGGGAATGAGCAGTTCTTC
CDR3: CASRDRGNEQFF

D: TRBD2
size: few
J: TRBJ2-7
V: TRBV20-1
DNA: TGCAGTGCTAGAGATAGCGGGTTCTCCTACGAGCAGTACTTC
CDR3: CSARDSGFSYEQYF

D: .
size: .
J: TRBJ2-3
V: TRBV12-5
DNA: TGTGCTAGTGGTTTAAGTGGCACAAGCACAGATACGCAGTATTTT
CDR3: CASGLSGTSTDTQYF

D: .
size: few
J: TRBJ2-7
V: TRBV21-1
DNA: TGTGCCAGCAGAGGGACAGGGAATAGCTCCTACGAGCAGTACTTC
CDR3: CASRGTGNSSYEQYF

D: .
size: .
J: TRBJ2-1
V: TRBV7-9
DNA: TGTGCCACCCCGCCGGGGGCGGGAAGTCGTCATGAGCAGTTCTTC
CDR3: CATPPGAGSRHEQFF

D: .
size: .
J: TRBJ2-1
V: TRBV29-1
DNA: TGCAGCGTTGCCCTTGATGGCGGAGGGGGGCGGTTCTTC
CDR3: CSVALDGGGGRFF

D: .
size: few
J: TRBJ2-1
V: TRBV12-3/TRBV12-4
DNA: TGTGCCAGCGCTGTCTCCTACAATGAGCAGTTCTTC
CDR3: CASAVSYNEQFF

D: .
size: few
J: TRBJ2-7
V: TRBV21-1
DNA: TGTGCCAGCAGCAAAAAGCCCCGGACTAGAGCTGGCCACGAGCAGTACTTC
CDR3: CASSKKPRTRAGHEQYF

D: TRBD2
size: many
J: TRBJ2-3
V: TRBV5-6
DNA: TGTGCCAGCAGCCTAAGACTAGCGGGGAGCACAGATACGCAGTATTTT
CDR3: CASSLRLAGSTDTQYF

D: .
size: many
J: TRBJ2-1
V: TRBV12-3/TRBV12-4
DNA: TGTGCCAGCAGTAGAGACCCCTACAATGAGCAGTTCTTC
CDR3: CASSRDPYNEQFF

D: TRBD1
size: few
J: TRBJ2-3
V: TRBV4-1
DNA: TGCGCCAGCAGCCAGGGGACAGGACCCACGGATACGCAGTATTTT
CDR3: CASSQGTGPTDTQYF

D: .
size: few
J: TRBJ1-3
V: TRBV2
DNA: TGTGCCAGCAGCCAGGGATCTGGAAACACCATATATTTT
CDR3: CASSQGSGNTIYF

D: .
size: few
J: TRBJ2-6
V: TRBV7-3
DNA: TGTGCCAGCAGCTTATCATCCCGGACAGAGGGTTACTCTGGGGCCAACGTCCTGACTTTC
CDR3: CASSLSSRTEGYSGANVLTF

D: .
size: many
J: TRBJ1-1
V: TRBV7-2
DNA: TGTGCCAGCAGCGTCACAGTGAACACTGAAGCTTTCTTT
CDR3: CASSVTVNTEAFF

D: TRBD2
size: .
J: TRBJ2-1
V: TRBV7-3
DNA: TGTGCCAGCAGCTCCGCTAGCGGGAGTGGTAATGAGCAGTTCTTC
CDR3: CASSSASGSGNEQFF

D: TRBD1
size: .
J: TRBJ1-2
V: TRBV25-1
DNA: TGTGCCACCAGTGACACAGGGGTTAATGGCTACACCTTC
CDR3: CATSDTGVNGYTF

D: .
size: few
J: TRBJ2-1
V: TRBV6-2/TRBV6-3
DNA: TGTGCCAGCAGTTACTCCCAACTAGGGGAGCAGTTCTTC
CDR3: CASSYSQLGEQFF

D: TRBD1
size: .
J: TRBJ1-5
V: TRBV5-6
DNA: TGTGCCAGCAGCTACCGGACAGGGGGCAATCAGCCCCAGCATTTT
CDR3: CASSYRTGGNQPQHF

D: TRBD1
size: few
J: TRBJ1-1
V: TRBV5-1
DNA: TGCGCCAGCAGCTTGGCCCCAGGGGGAATGAACACTGAAGCTTTCTTT
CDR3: CASSLAPGGMNTEAFF

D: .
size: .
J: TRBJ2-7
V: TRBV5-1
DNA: TGCGCCAGCAGCTTGATTCCCGGACCTTGGGACGAGCAGTACTTC
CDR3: CASSLIPGPWDEQYF

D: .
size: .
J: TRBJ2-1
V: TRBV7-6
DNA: TGTGCCAGCAGCTTAGCGTGGGAAGATGATGAGCAGTTCTTC
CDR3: CASSLAWEDDEQFF

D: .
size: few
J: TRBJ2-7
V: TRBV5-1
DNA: TGCGCCAGCAGCCACGACGGGCACTACGAGCAGTACTTC
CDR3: CASSHDGHYEQYF

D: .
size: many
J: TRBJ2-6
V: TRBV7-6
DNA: TGTGCCAGCAGCTCGAGACAGCTGAGTGGGGCCAACGTCCTGACTTTC
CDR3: CASSSRQLSGANVLTF

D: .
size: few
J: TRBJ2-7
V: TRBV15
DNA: TGTGCCACCAGCAGAGACGCTACAGCCGGCTACGAGCAGTACTTC
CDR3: CATSRDATAGYEQYF

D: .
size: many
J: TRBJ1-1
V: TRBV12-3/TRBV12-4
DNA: TGTGCCAGCAGTCAACAGGGAATCTCCGAAGCTTTCTTT
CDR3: CASSQQGISEAFF

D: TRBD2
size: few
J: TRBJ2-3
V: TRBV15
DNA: TGTGCCACCAGCAGAGGGAAGACTAGCGGGAGCACAGATACGCAGTATTTT
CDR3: CATSRGKTSGSTDTQYF